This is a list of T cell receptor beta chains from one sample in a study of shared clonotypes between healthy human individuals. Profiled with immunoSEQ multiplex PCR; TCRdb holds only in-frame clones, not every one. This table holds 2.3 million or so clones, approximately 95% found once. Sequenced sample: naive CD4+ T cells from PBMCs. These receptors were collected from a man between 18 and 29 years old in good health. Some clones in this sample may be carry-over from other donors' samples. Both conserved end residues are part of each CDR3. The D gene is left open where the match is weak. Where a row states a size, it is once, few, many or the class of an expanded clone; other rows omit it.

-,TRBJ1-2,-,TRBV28,CASSLAGQGYTF,TGTGCCAGCAGTTTAGCAGGGCAGGGCTACACCTTC
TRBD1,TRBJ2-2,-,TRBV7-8,CASSRMGQANTGELFF,TGTGCCAGCAGCCGGATGGGACAGGCGAACACCGGGGAGCTGTTTTTT
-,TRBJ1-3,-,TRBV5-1,CASSRRGPSGNTIYF,TGCGCCAGCAGCCGCCGTGGGCCCTCTGGAAACACCATATATTTT
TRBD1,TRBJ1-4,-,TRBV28,CASRLGQGAREKLFF,TGTGCCAGCAGACTTGGACAGGGGGCTAGGGAAAAACTGTTTTTT
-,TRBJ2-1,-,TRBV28,CASSSTGASYNEQFF,TGTGCCAGCAGTTCGACGGGAGCCTCCTACAATGAGCAGTTCTTC
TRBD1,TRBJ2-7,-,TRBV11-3,CASSPGTGKDEQYF,TGTGCCAGCAGCCCCGGGACAGGGAAAGACGAGCAGTACTTC
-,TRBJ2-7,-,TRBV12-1,CASSPLPLAGVEQYF,TGTGCCAGCAGCCCCCTACCACTAGCGGGAGTCGAGCAGTACTTC
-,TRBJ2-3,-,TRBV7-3,CASSPEGDQADTQYF,TGTGCCAGCAGCCCCGAGGGCGATCAGGCAGATACGCAGTATTTT
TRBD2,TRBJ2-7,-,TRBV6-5,CASSYGGPSGAYEQYF,TGTGCCAGCAGTTACGGAGGGCCTAGCGGGGCCTACGAGCAGTACTTC
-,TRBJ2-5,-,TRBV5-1,CASSLGGSGETQYF,TGCGCCAGCAGCTTGGGAGGGTCGGGAGAGACCCAGTACTTC
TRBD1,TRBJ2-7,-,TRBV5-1,CASSFQGAYEQYF,TGCGCCAGCAGCTTCCAGGGGGCCTACGAGCAGTACTTC
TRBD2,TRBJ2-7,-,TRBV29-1,CSVAVAGGSYEQYF,TGCAGCGTCGCCGTAGCGGGGGGCTCCTACGAGCAGTACTTC
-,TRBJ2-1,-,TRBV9,CASSRRWSDNEQFF,TGTGCCAGCAGCCGGCGGTGGAGTGACAATGAGCAGTTCTTC
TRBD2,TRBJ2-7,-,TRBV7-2,CASSSTSGRLDHYEQYF,TGTGCCAGCAGCTCGACTAGCGGGAGGTTGGACCACTACGAGCAGTACTTC
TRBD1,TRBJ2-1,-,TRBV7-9,CASSSPGQGLNEQFF,TGTGCCAGCAGCTCTCCGGGACAGGGACTCAATGAGCAGTTCTTC
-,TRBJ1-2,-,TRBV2,CASSSGAGGRYGYTF,TGTGCCAGCAGTTCGGGGGCCGGGGGTCGGTATGGCTACACCTTC
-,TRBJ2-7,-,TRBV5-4,CASSLMSNEQYF,TGTGCCAGCAGCTTGATGAGTAACGAGCAGTACTTC
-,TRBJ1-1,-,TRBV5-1,CASSLVGSAEAFF,TGCGCCAGCAGCTTGGTCGGGTCGGCTGAAGCTTTCTTT
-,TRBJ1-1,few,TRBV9,CASSAGTGATEAFF,TGTGCCAGCAGCGCCGGGACGGGGGCCACTGAAGCTTTCTTT
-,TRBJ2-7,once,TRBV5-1,CASSYFHTGTHYEQYF,TGCGCCAGCAGCTACTTCCACACGGGGACACACTACGAGCAGTACTTC
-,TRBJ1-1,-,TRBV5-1,CASSFIGAEAFF,TGCGCCAGCAGCTTCATAGGGGCTGAAGCTTTCTTT
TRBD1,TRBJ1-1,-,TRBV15,CATSRDHDRATEAFF,TGTGCCACCAGCAGGGACCACGACAGGGCCACTGAAGCTTTCTTT
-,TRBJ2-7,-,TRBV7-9,CASSFTQGTEQYF,TGTGCCAGCAGCTTCACACAGGGGACTGAGCAGTACTTC
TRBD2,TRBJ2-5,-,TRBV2,CASSGVSSGRALQTQYF,TGTGCCAGCAGTGGGGTCTCTAGCGGGAGGGCCCTACAGACCCAGTACTTC
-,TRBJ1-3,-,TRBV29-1,CSVRGFSGNTIYF,TGCAGCGTCCGTGGGTTCTCTGGAAACACCATATATTTT
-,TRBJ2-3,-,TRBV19,CASRAGDTQYF,TGTGCCAGTAGGGCGGGTGATACGCAGTATTTT
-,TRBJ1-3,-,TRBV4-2,CASSQGRQGNTIYF,TGTGCCAGCAGCCAAGGCAGGCAAGGAAACACCATATATTTT
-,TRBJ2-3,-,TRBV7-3,CASSLTRGDTQYF,TGTGCCAGCAGCTTAACACGCGGAGATACGCAGTATTTT
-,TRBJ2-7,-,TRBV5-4,CASSLGGGAPYEQYF,TGTGCCAGCAGCTTGGGGGGGGGCGCACCCTACGAGCAGTACTTC
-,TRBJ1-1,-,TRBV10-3,CAISPRFATNTEAFF,TGTGCCATCAGTCCCCGTTTCGCAACGAACACTGAAGCTTTCTTT
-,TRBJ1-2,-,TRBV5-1,CASSLGRDTYGYTF,TGCGCCAGCAGCTTGGGGAGGGATACCTATGGCTACACCTTC
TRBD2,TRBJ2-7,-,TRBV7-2,CASSLGLAGLPYEQYF,TGTGCCAGCAGCCTCGGACTAGCGGGACTCCCCTACGAGCAGTACTTC
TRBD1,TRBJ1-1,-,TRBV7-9,CASSPRQGPNTEAFF,TGTGCCAGCAGCCCCAGACAGGGGCCGAACACTGAAGCTTTCTTT
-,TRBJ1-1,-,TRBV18,CASSPPPGVEAFF,TGTGCCAGCTCACCACCGCCAGGGGTCGAAGCTTTCTTT
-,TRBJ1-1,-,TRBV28,CASRDSTVYTEAFF,TGTGCCAGCAGAGACTCAACAGTCTACACTGAAGCTTTCTTT
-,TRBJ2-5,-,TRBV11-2,CASSTSGTQYF,TGTGCCAGCAGCACCAGCGGGACCCAGTACTTC
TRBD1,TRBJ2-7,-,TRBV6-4,CASSDSKGTGGHEQYF,TGTGCCAGCAGTGACTCGAAAGGGACAGGGGGCCACGAGCAGTACTTC
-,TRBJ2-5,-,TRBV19,CASSISKGRGETQYF,TGTGCCAGTAGTATCTCAAAGGGGAGAGGAGAGACCCAGTACTTC
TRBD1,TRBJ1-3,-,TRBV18,CASSPGQTSGNTIYF,TGTGCCAGCTCCCCGGGACAGACCTCTGGAAACACCATATATTTT
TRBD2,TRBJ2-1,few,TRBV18,CASSPSLAGINEQFF,TGTGCCAGCTCACCTTCACTAGCGGGGATCAATGAGCAGTTCTTC
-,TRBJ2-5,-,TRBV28,CASRTGLTQETQYF,TGTGCCAGCCGAACGGGACTCACTCAAGAGACCCAGTACTTC
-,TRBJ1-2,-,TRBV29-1,CSVGEGAGDRQGGYTF,TGCAGCGTTGGGGAGGGTGCAGGGGACCGCCAAGGGGGCTACACCTTC
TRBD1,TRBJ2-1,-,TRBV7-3,CASSRRGEQFF,TGTGCCAGCAGTCGCAGGGGGGAGCAGTTCTTC
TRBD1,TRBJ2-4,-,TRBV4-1,CASSQPGQGGKNIQYF,TGCGCCAGCAGCCAACCGGGACAGGGAGGAAAAAACATTCAGTACTTC
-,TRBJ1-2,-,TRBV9,CASSPRGVSPSHTF,TGTGCCAGCAGCCCGAGAGGGGTATCGCCTTCCCACACCTTC
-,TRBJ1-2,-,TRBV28,CASSLSQFYGYTF,TGTGCCAGCAGTTTAAGTCAGTTCTATGGCTACACCTTC
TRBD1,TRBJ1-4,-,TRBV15,CATSRAVRTGDEKLFF,TGTGCCACCAGCAGAGCGGTAAGGACAGGGGACGAAAAACTGTTTTTT
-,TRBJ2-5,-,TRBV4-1,CASSQGKGTQETQYF,TGCGCCAGCAGCCAAGGGAAGGGAACCCAAGAGACCCAGTACTTC
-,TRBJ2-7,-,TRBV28,CASRTDSYEQYF,TGTGCCAGCAGAACAGACAGCTACGAGCAGTACTTC
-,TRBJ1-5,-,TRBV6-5,CASSYSGGNQPQHF,TGTGCCAGCAGTTACAGCGGCGGCAATCAGCCCCAGCATTTT
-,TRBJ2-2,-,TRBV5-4,CASSLAVRRSTGELFF,TGTGCCAGCAGCTTGGCCGTCAGGAGGAGCACCGGGGAGCTGTTTTTT